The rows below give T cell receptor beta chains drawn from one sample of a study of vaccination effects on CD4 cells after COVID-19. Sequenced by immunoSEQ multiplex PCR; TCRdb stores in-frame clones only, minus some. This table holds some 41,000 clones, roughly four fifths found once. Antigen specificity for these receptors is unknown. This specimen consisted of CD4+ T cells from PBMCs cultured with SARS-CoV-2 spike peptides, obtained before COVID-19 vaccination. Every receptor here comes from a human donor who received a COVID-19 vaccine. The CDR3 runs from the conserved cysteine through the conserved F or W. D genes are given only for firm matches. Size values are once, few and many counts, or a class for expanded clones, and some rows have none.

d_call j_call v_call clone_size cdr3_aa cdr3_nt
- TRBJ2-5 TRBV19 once CASSEQGNIQETQYF TGTGCCAGTAGTGAGCAGGGGAACATACAAGAGACCCAGTACTTC
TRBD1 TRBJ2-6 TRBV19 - CASGEDRGIAGANVLTF TGTGCCAGTGGGGAGGACAGGGGAATCGCTGGGGCCAACGTCCTGACTTTC
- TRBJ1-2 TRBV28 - CASSPGAGLNYGYTF TGTGCCAGCAGTCCCGGGGCGGGGCTGAACTATGGCTACACCTTC
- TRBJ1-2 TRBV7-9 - CASSLGGGVRGYGYTF TGTGCCAGCAGCCTAGGGGGGGGCGTCAGGGGCTATGGCTACACCTTC
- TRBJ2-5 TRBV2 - CASTKGLPEGETQYF TGTGCCAGCACCAAGGGACTGCCCGAGGGGGAGACCCAGTACTTC
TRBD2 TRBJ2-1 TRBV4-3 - CASSQLAGEGYNEQFF TGCGCCAGCAGCCAATTGGCGGGGGAGGGGTACAATGAGCAGTTCTTC
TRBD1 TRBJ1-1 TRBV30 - CAWSAGDRGNTEAFF TGTGCCTGGAGTGCGGGGGACAGGGGGAACACTGAAGCTTTCTTT
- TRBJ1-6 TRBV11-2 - CASSVRVPGSPLHF TGTGCCAGCAGCGTCAGGGTCCCCGGTTCACCCCTCCACTTT
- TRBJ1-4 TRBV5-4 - CASSLDLGTNEKLFF TGTGCCAGCAGCCTGGACCTGGGGACTAATGAAAAACTGTTTTTT
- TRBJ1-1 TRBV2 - CALLGGTEAFF TGTGCCCTCCTGGGGGGAACTGAAGCTTTCTTT
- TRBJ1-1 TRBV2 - CASRQALTEAFF TGTGCCAGCAGACAGGCTTTAACTGAAGCTTTCTTT
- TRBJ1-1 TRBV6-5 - CATKRGLNTEAFF TGTGCCACCAAAAGGGGACTGAACACTGAAGCTTTCTTT
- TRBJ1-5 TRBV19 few CASSIMGAGDQPQHF TGTGCCAGTAGTATAATGGGGGCCGGGGATCAGCCCCAGCATTTT
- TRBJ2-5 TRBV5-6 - CASSHRGGETQYF TGTGCCAGCAGCCACAGGGGGGGAGAGACCCAGTACTTC
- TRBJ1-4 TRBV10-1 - CASSDQGEKLFF TGCGCCAGCAGCGACCAGGGTGAAAAACTGTTTTTT
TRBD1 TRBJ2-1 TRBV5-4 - CASSSDRKYNEQFF TGTGCCAGCAGCTCGGACAGGAAATACAATGAGCAGTTCTTC
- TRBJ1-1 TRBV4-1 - CASSQDYEAFF TGCGCCAGCAGCCAAGATTACGAAGCTTTCTTT
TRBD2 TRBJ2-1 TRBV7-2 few CASSSLAGRQFF TGTGCCAGCAGCTCCTTAGCGGGGAGGCAGTTCTTC
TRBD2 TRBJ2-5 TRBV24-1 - CATSDSGTSGETQYF TGTGCCACCAGTGATTCGGGGACTAGCGGAGAGACCCAGTACTTC
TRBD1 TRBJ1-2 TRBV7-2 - CASSNDQGAKGYTF TGTGCCAGCAGCAACGATCAGGGGGCGAAGGGCTACACCTTC
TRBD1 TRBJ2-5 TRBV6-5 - CASSYDRVRETQYF TGTGCCAGCAGTTACGACAGGGTTCGGGAGACCCAGTACTTC
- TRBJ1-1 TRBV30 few CAWRRTASTEAFF TGTGCCTGGAGAAGGACCGCGAGTACTGAAGCTTTCTTT
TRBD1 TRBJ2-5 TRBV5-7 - CASSPGGAEETQYF TGTGCCAGCAGCCCAGGGGGCGCGGAGGAGACCCAGTACTTC
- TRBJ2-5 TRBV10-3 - CAISDSGSVQTQYF TGTGCCATCAGTGATTCGGGCAGTGTCCAGACCCAGTACTTC
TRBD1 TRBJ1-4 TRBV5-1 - CASSGSGTGGEKLFF TGCGCCAGCAGCGGCTCCGGGACAGGGGGTGAAAAACTGTTTTTT
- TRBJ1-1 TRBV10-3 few CAISEVEGTEAFF TGTGCCATCAGTGAGGTGGAGGGCACTGAAGCTTTCTTT
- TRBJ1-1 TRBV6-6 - CASSQQSTEAFF TGTGCCAGCAGCCAGCAGAGCACTGAAGCTTTCTTT
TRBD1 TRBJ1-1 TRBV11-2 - CASSLRQGGTEAFF TGTGCCAGCAGCCTGAGACAGGGAGGAACTGAAGCTTTCTTT
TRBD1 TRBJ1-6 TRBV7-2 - CASSLGVGTGASPLHF TGTGCCAGCAGCTTAGGAGTAGGGACAGGGGCTTCACCCCTCCACTTT
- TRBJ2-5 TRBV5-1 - CASSLGGGETQYF TGCGCCAGCAGCTTGGGGGGTGGGGAGACCCAGTACTTC
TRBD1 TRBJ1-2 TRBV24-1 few CATSSRGPRDYGYTF TGTGCCACCAGTAGCAGGGGGCCCAGGGACTATGGCTACACCTTC
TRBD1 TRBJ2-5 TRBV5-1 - CASSLRTGEGGTQYF TGCGCCAGCAGCCTTCGGACAGGGGAAGGCGGGACCCAGTACTTC
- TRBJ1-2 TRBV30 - CAWSVGGAYPRTRGYTF TGTGCCTGGAGTGTGGGGGGGGCGTACCCCCGTACTAGGGGCTACACCTTC
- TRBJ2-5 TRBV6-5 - CASSFRGARQETQYF TGTGCCAGCAGTTTCAGGGGGGCTCGACAAGAGACCCAGTACTTC
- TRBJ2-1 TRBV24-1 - CATSVKAGGHLEQFF TGTGCCACCAGTGTCAAGGCCGGGGGGCATCTTGAGCAGTTCTTC
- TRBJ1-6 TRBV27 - CASSAAGTDNSPLHF TGTGCCAGCAGTGCAGCCGGGACTGATAATTCACCCCTCCACTTT
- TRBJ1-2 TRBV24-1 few CATSDLRGYGYTF TGTGCCACCAGTGATTTGAGAGGCTATGGCTACACCTTC
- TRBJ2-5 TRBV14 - CASSQDRARAQETQYF TGTGCCAGCAGCCAAGATAGAGCGAGGGCCCAAGAGACCCAGTACTTC
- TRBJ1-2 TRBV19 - CASSPQMGSGGYTF TGTGCCAGTAGTCCCCAGATGGGGAGCGGTGGCTACACCTTC
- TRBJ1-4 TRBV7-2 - CASSLLRGAPTNEKLFF TGTGCCAGCAGCTTATTGAGAGGGGCCCCAACTAATGAAAAACTGTTTTTT
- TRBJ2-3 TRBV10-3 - CAISRGAHTDTQYF TGTGCCATCAGCAGGGGGGCCCACACAGATACGCAGTATTTT
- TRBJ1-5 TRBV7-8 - CASSLLENQPQHF TGTGCCAGCAGCTTATTAGAAAATCAGCCCCAGCATTTT
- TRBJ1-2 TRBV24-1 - CATRGDYGYTF TGTGCCACGAGGGGCGACTATGGCTACACCTTC
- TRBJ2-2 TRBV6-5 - CASSYRGQWNTGELFF TGTGCCAGCAGTTACAGGGGCCAATGGAACACCGGGGAGCTGTTTTTT
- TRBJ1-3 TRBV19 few CASHAGSGNTIYF TGTGCCAGCCACGCAGGGTCTGGAAACACCATATATTTT
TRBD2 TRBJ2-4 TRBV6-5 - CASSYKGLAYIQYF TGTGCCAGCAGTTACAAGGGACTAGCTTACATTCAGTACTTC
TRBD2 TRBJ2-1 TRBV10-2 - CASTGGSGGAFNEQFF TGCGCCAGCACCGGGGGGAGCGGGGGGGCCTTCAATGAGCAGTTCTTC
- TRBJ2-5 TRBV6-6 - CASSYSRDNQETQYF TGTGCCAGCAGTTACTCCCGGGACAACCAAGAGACCCAGTACTTC
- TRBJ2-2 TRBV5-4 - CASSPPPGSNTGELFF TGTGCCAGCAGCCCTCCTCCAGGGAGTAACACCGGGGAGCTGTTTTTT
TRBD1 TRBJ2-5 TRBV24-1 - CATRGPLGQGAETQYF TGTGCCACCCGCGGACCTTTAGGACAGGGGGCAGAGACCCAGTACTTC
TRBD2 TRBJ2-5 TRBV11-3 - CASSLDRVSLKGLAGGLETQYF TGTGCCAGCAGCTTAGACCGAGTTTCCCTAAAAGGACTAGCGGGGGGGCTGGAGACCCAGTACTTC
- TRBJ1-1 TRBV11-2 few CASSWGQGSIVRTEAFF TGTGCCAGCAGCTGGGGGCAGGGCTCGATTGTGAGGACTGAAGCTTTCTTT
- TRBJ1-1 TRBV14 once CASSQVRTANTEAFF TGTGCCAGCAGCCAAGTTCGGACAGCGAACACTGAAGCTTTCTTT
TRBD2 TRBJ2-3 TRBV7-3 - CASSLTSLAGDTQYF TGTGCCAGCAGCTTAACCTCCCTAGCGGGTGATACGCAGTATTTT
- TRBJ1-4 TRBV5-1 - CASSLTAGFDEKLFF TGCGCCAGCAGCTTGACCGCAGGGTTTGATGAAAAACTGTTTTTT
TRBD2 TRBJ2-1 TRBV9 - CASSAPGGGGPSNEQFF TGTGCCAGCAGCGCACCCGGGGGCGGGGGGCCATCGAATGAGCAGTTCTTC
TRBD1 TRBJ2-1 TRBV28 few CASSQGQVYEQFF TGTGCCAGCAGTCAAGGACAGGTCTATGAGCAGTTCTTC
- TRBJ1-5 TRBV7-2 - CASSLALGAQHF TGTGCCAGCAGCTTAGCCCTGGGTGCCCAGCATTTT
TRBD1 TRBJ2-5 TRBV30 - CAWRTGGRGVETQYF TGTGCCTGGAGGACAGGGGGCAGAGGGGTAGAGACCCAGTACTTC